Listed below are T cell receptor beta chains from one sample, sequenced in a study of T-cell memory formation after mild COVID-19. TCRdb re-called the 5' RACE reads with MiXCR, one entry per CDR3 protein. The sample has 100,000 to 130,000 distinct CDR3 sequences; roughly an eighth are singletons. The sample comprised PBMCs or a T cell subset sorted from them (not recorded which). The receptors come from a man younger than 35 who had mild COVID-19 (a few samples of this study predate the infection). Cell type and time point are not known. CDR3s include the opening cysteine and the closing phenylalanine or tryptophan. A D gene is named only where the DNA matches it firmly. For some rows the clone size is stated as once, few or many, or as a class when expanded; others skip it.

D gene: TRBD2
clone size: .
J gene: TRBJ2-1
V gene: TRBV20-1
CDR3 DNA: TGCAGTGCTAGGGGGAGCGGGAGAGATATCTACAATGAGCAGTTCTTC
CDR3 protein: CSARGSGRDIYNEQFF

D gene: .
clone size: .
J gene: TRBJ1-2
V gene: TRBV6-5
CDR3 DNA: TGTGCCAGCAGGCCCAGGGGATCTAACTATGGCTACACCTTC
CDR3 protein: CASRPRGSNYGYTF

D gene: .
clone size: .
J gene: TRBJ2-2
V gene: TRBV20-1
CDR3 DNA: TGCAGTGCCGTGGGGGACTTTAACACCGGGGAGCTGTTTTTT
CDR3 protein: CSAVGDFNTGELFF

D gene: .
clone size: .
J gene: TRBJ2-5
V gene: TRBV5-4
CDR3 DNA: TGTGCCAGCCGCATCGGGGGCCAAGAGACCCAGTACTTC
CDR3 protein: CASRIGGQETQYF

D gene: .
clone size: .
J gene: TRBJ2-7
V gene: TRBV5-6
CDR3 DNA: TGTGCCAGCAGCTCCCAGAGACAGGTCACCTACGAGCAGTACTTC
CDR3 protein: CASSSQRQVTYEQYF

D gene: .
clone size: .
J gene: TRBJ2-1
V gene: TRBV12-3/TRBV12-4
CDR3 DNA: TGTGCCAGCAGTTTTGACGACAATGAGCAGTTCTTC
CDR3 protein: CASSFDDNEQFF

D gene: TRBD2
clone size: .
J gene: TRBJ2-7
V gene: TRBV7-2
CDR3 DNA: TGTGCCAGCAGCATAGCGGGGGGGCGCCGGGAGCAGTACTTC
CDR3 protein: CASSIAGGRREQYF

D gene: .
clone size: few
J gene: TRBJ2-2
V gene: TRBV4-2
CDR3 DNA: TGTGCCAGCAGGGGGACGGAACGCGACACCGGGGAGCTGTTTTTT
CDR3 protein: CASRGTERDTGELFF

D gene: TRBD1
clone size: few
J gene: TRBJ2-1
V gene: TRBV12-3/TRBV12-4
CDR3 DNA: TGTGCCAGCAGTTTGACAGGGGACAATGAGCAGTTCTTC
CDR3 protein: CASSLTGDNEQFF

D gene: .
clone size: many
J gene: TRBJ2-2
V gene: TRBV27
CDR3 DNA: TGTGCCAGCAGTTCGACCGGGACTTCGAACACCGGGGAGCTGTTTTTT
CDR3 protein: CASSSTGTSNTGELFF

D gene: TRBD1
clone size: .
J gene: TRBJ2-5
V gene: TRBV29-1
CDR3 DNA: TGCAGCGTTGCTCCCCCCGGGACAGTACAAGAGACCCAGTACTTC
CDR3 protein: CSVAPPGTVQETQYF

D gene: TRBD1
clone size: .
J gene: TRBJ2-1
V gene: TRBV29-1
CDR3 DNA: TGCAGCGTTATGGGACAGGGGATTTTGGATGAGCAGTTCTTC
CDR3 protein: CSVMGQGILDEQFF

D gene: .
clone size: few
J gene: TRBJ1-1
V gene: TRBV5-1
CDR3 DNA: TGCGCCAGCAGCTTTTGGGGGCTGAACACTGAAGCTTTCTTT
CDR3 protein: CASSFWGLNTEAFF

D gene: .
clone size: .
J gene: TRBJ1-5
V gene: TRBV29-1
CDR3 DNA: TGCAGCGTTGGGGGAGAGGGGCCCCAGCATTTT
CDR3 protein: CSVGGEGPQHF

D gene: TRBD1
clone size: .
J gene: TRBJ1-6
V gene: TRBV4-3
CDR3 DNA: TGCGCCAGCAGCCCCCGACAGGGGGGTTTTAATTCACCCCTCCACTTT
CDR3 protein: CASSPRQGGFNSPLHF

D gene: .
clone size: .
J gene: TRBJ2-3
V gene: TRBV6-5
CDR3 DNA: TGTGCCAGAAGTTACTCGGGCGGAGAGGATTTCACAGATACGCAGTATTTT
CDR3 protein: CARSYSGGEDFTDTQYF

D gene: TRBD2
clone size: .
J gene: TRBJ2-1
V gene: TRBV6-5
CDR3 DNA: TGTGCCAGCAGTGATTCGGGGGGGCCCCGTGAGCAGTTCTTC
CDR3 protein: CASSDSGGPREQFF

D gene: TRBD2
clone size: .
J gene: TRBJ2-2
V gene: TRBV6-6
CDR3 DNA: TGTGCCAGCAGTGGACTAGCGGGGGGCACGAGCACTCCCGGGGAGCTGTTTTTT
CDR3 protein: CASSGLAGGTSTPGELFF

D gene: .
clone size: .
J gene: TRBJ1-2
V gene: TRBV14
CDR3 DNA: TGTGCCAGCAGCCCCGGACAGAGCTATGGCTACACCTTC
CDR3 protein: CASSPGQSYGYTF

D gene: TRBD1
clone size: few
J gene: TRBJ1-2
V gene: TRBV9
CDR3 DNA: TGTGCCAGCAGCGCTGGGACGGGACAGGGGAACTATGGCTACACCTTC
CDR3 protein: CASSAGTGQGNYGYTF

D gene: TRBD2
clone size: many
J gene: TRBJ2-3
V gene: TRBV4-2
CDR3 DNA: TGTGCCAGCAGCCCCCGAGGTAGCGGGGGGACAGATACGCAGTATTTT
CDR3 protein: CASSPRGSGGTDTQYF

D gene: .
clone size: few
J gene: TRBJ2-1
V gene: TRBV6-2/TRBV6-3
CDR3 DNA: TGTGCCAGCAGTTACTCCGACCACAATGAGCAGTTCTTC
CDR3 protein: CASSYSDHNEQFF

D gene: TRBD2
clone size: .
J gene: TRBJ2-7
V gene: TRBV20-1
CDR3 DNA: TGCAGTGCTAGAAGGAGCGGGGAGATCTACGAGCAGTACTTC
CDR3 protein: CSARRSGEIYEQYF

D gene: TRBD2
clone size: .
J gene: TRBJ2-1
V gene: TRBV19
CDR3 DNA: TGTGCCAGTAGTATAATGGGGCTAGCGGAGTACAATGAGCAGTTCTTC
CDR3 protein: CASSIMGLAEYNEQFF

D gene: .
clone size: few
J gene: TRBJ2-1
V gene: TRBV29-1
CDR3 DNA: TGCAGCGTTGAGTATAGGACGAGGAATGAGCAGTTCTTC
CDR3 protein: CSVEYRTRNEQFF

D gene: .
clone size: many
J gene: TRBJ2-1
V gene: TRBV6-2/TRBV6-3
CDR3 DNA: TGTGCCAGCAGCACATTAAATGAGCAGTTCTTC
CDR3 protein: CASSTLNEQFF

D gene: .
clone size: few
J gene: TRBJ1-2
V gene: TRBV7-9
CDR3 DNA: TGTGCCAGCAGTAAAAATACGAGGGGGGGATATGGCTACACCTTC
CDR3 protein: CASSKNTRGGYGYTF

D gene: .
clone size: .
J gene: TRBJ1-6
V gene: TRBV4-1
CDR3 DNA: TGCGCCAGCAGCCAAGATAGCGGGTATGGTTCACCCCTCCACTTT
CDR3 protein: CASSQDSGYGSPLHF

D gene: TRBD1
clone size: few
J gene: TRBJ1-5
V gene: TRBV11-2
CDR3 DNA: TGTGCCAGCAGTTCGGGACAGCTACAGCCCCAGCATTTT
CDR3 protein: CASSSGQLQPQHF

D gene: .
clone size: many
J gene: TRBJ2-3
V gene: TRBV7-9
CDR3 DNA: TGTGCCAGCAGCTTAGTGGGGGGCGATACCACGCAGTATTTT
CDR3 protein: CASSLVGGDTTQYF

D gene: .
clone size: .
J gene: TRBJ2-2
V gene: TRBV20-1
CDR3 DNA: TGCAGTGCTAGAGGCCTTGAGGGGGGGCGGAACACCGGGGAGCTGTTTTTT
CDR3 protein: CSARGLEGGRNTGELFF

D gene: TRBD2
clone size: few
J gene: TRBJ2-3
V gene: TRBV6-5
CDR3 DNA: TGTGCCAGCAGTTACTCCGGGGGACTAGCGGGGGGCACAGATACGCAGTATTTT
CDR3 protein: CASSYSGGLAGGTDTQYF

D gene: TRBD1
clone size: many
J gene: TRBJ2-4
V gene: TRBV6-2/TRBV6-3
CDR3 DNA: TGTGCCAGCAGTCCCGTAGACAGGGTGGTCAAAAACATTCAGTACTTC
CDR3 protein: CASSPVDRVVKNIQYF

D gene: TRBD2
clone size: .
J gene: TRBJ2-7
V gene: TRBV20-1
CDR3 DNA: TGCAGTGCTGTAGCGGGGGGGGACCCCTCCTACGAGCAGTACTTC
CDR3 protein: CSAVAGGDPSYEQYF

D gene: TRBD2
clone size: .
J gene: TRBJ2-1
V gene: TRBV5-6
CDR3 DNA: TGTGCCAGCAGCCGCCGGGGGGGCAATGAGCAGTTCTTC
CDR3 protein: CASSRRGGNEQFF

D gene: TRBD1
clone size: many
J gene: TRBJ2-7
V gene: TRBV15
CDR3 DNA: TGTGCCACCAGCAGAAACAGGGGCGAGCAGTACTTC
CDR3 protein: CATSRNRGEQYF

D gene: .
clone size: .
J gene: TRBJ2-7
V gene: TRBV10-1
CDR3 DNA: TGCGCCAGCAGTGAGAGGCGGGGTAAAGGCGAGCAGTACTTC
CDR3 protein: CASSERRGKGEQYF

D gene: .
clone size: .
J gene: TRBJ2-3
V gene: TRBV5-1
CDR3 DNA: TGCGCCAGCAGCAACCGGGACCTAGAACCAGATACGCAGTATTTT
CDR3 protein: CASSNRDLEPDTQYF

D gene: .
clone size: .
J gene: TRBJ2-7
V gene: TRBV7-6
CDR3 DNA: TGTGCCAGCAGCTTAGCGGTGGACGGGAGCTCCTACGAGCAGTACTTC
CDR3 protein: CASSLAVDGSSYEQYF

D gene: TRBD1
clone size: .
J gene: TRBJ1-1
V gene: TRBV4-1
CDR3 DNA: TGCGCCAGCAGCCGTCCCGACAGGGGTGGCACTGAAGCTTTCTTT
CDR3 protein: CASSRPDRGGTEAFF

D gene: .
clone size: many
J gene: TRBJ2-1
V gene: TRBV4-3
CDR3 DNA: TGCGCCAGCAGCCAAGATCGAGTGACTTATGAGCAGTTCTTC
CDR3 protein: CASSQDRVTYEQFF

D gene: .
clone size: .
J gene: TRBJ2-3
V gene: TRBV29-1
CDR3 DNA: TGCAGCGCTGGGGTATTCAGATACACAGATACGCAGTATTTT
CDR3 protein: CSAGVFRYTDTQYF

D gene: TRBD2
clone size: few
J gene: TRBJ2-7
V gene: TRBV4-1
CDR3 DNA: TGCGCCAGCAGCCAAGTGGGTCTAGCGGTCTCCTACGAGCAGTACTTC
CDR3 protein: CASSQVGLAVSYEQYF

D gene: TRBD2
clone size: once
J gene: TRBJ2-1
V gene: TRBV7-2
CDR3 DNA: TGTGCCAGCACCCCTGGGACTAGCGATTACAATGAGCAGTTCTTC
CDR3 protein: CASTPGTSDYNEQFF